This T cell receptor (beta chain) was identified during a study of shared T cell receptors in the human thymus. Germline assignment: CDR1 SGHDT and CDR2 YYEEEE. The CDR3 totals 17 residues. The V gene lost 1 base and the J gene lost 3 bases, with 17 bases spanning the gap. Measured with immunoSEQ multiplex PCR; TCRdb has only the in-frame clones, and not every one. Of 640,000 or so clones in the sample, about 87% were seen once. The same data also contributed to another study, on human thymus T cells. That work states: Usage of V and J genes appeared biased in thymic and blood repertoires. Related research found strongly overlapping thymic repertoires in unrelated individuals.

The J gene is TRBJ1-3, the V gene TRBV5-6; TRBD1 is a possible D gene (5 bases). The sequenced sample was thymocytes. This receptor was obtained from a boy less than two years old with a congenital heart defect. The CDR3 DNA reads as TGTGCCAGCAGCTTGTTTACAGGACGGCTCAATGGAAACACCATATATTTT. Translated: CASSLFTGRLNGNTIYF.